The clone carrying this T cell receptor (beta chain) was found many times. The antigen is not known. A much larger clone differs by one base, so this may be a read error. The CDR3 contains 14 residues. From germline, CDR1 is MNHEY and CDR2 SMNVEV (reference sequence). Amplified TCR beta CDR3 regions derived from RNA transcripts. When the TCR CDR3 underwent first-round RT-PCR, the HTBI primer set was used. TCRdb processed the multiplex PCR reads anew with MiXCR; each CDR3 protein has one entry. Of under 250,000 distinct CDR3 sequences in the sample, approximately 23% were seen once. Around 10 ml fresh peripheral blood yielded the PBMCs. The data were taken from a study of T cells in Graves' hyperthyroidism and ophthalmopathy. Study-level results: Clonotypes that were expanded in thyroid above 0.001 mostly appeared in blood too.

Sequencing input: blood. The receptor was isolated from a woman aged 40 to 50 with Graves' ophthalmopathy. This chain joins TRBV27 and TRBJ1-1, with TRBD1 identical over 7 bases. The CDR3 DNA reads TGTGCCGGCAGTTTACAGGGGACGAACACTGAAGCTTTCTTT. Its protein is CAGSLQGTNTEAFF.